In this sample, the clone carrying this T cell receptor (beta chain) turned up a few times. Its antigen is currently unknown. These data originate in a study of T-cell memory formation after mild COVID-19. Background on the study: Among the donors, TCR clusters were largely specific to each donor. Overall study results and limits: Memory from before infection featured some responding clones, which suggests cross-reactive memory joined. Shrinking CD4+ clones were chiefly CM and EM; CD8+ ones were chiefly EMRA.

Constant-segment primers served in 5'RACE that generated TCR alpha and TCR beta cDNA libraries bearing sample barcodes and UMIs. TCRdb redid the calling of the 5' RACE reads with MiXCR, one entry per CDR3 protein. The sample records a few hundred thousand distinct CDR3 sequences, approximately 15% being singletons. Germline assignment: CDR1 LGHNA and CDR2 YSLEER. The CDR3 runs to 15 residues. Trimming removed 0 bases from V and 6 bases from J; junction bases left unmatched: 5. Sequenced input: PBMCs or a T cell subset sorted from them (not recorded which). The chain links TRBV4-3 to TRBJ1-1; 9 bases are shared with TRBD1. This receptor was obtained from a man aged 18 to 30 who had mild COVID-19 (a few samples of this study predate the infection). Cell type and time point are not known. This chain's CDR3 is CASSQEGQGPAEAFF. The CDR3 DNA sequence: TGCGCCAGCAGCCAAGAGGGACAGGGTCCCGCTGAAGCTTTCTTT.